What follows are 21 T cell receptor beta chains derived from one specimen sequenced in a study of blood T cell repertoires in COVID-19. Here immunoSEQ multiplex PCR was the method, and the copy in TCRdb shows in-frame clones only, minus some. This sample has roughly 120,000 clones, with around 84% found just once. Material for sequencing was peripheral blood. The receptors derive from a woman between 40 and 50 years old with acute or convalescent COVID-19.

The sample holds a few counts of this clone. V is TRBV10-3 and J is TRBJ1-5; 9 bases are a match to TRBD1. V gave up 0 bases and J gave up 5 bases; unmatched junction bases: 2. The germline gives CDR1 ENHRY, CDR2 SYGVKD. CDR3 length: 15 amino acids. CDR3 region: CAISESTGGYQPQHF. CDR3 nucleotides: TGTGCCATCAGTGAGTCGACAGGGGGTTATCAGCCCCAGCATTTT.

Here the CDR3 reads CAWSVWAINQPQHF. Written as DNA, the CDR3 is TGTGCCTGGAGTGTATGGGCGATCAATCAGCCCCAGCATTTT. The chain uses TRBV30 and TRBJ1-5, with no clear D. The V end was cut by 0 bases, the J end by 3 bases, with 9 bases between. The germline V gene has CDR1 GTSNPN and CDR2 SVGIG (reference sequence). The CDR3 covers 14 residues.

The table lists this clone with a count of one. This chain uses TRBV18 with TRBJ1-1, with a tentative D call TRBD1 (6 bases). The germline CDR1 and CDR2 sequences are KGHSH and LQKENI. The CDR3 is made up of 14 amino acids. V gave up 5 bases and J gave up 0 bases, with 10 bases separating them. The CDR3 nucleotides read TGTGCCAGCTCAGAGACAGGAATGAACACTGAAGCTTTCTTT. This encodes CASSETGMNTEAFF.

This clone was detected a few times. This sequence joins TRBV6-2 or TRBV6-3 and TRBJ1-5, with a weak D call TRBD1 (5 bases). Trimming removed 4 bases from V and 13 bases from J, with 11 bases in between. CDR3 size: 11 residues. Germline CDR1 and CDR2: MNHEY and SVGEGT. DNA of the CDR3: TGTGCCAGCAGTTTAAGGGGTCTACAGCATTTT. Translated: CASSLRGLQHF.

V and J are TRBV7-3 and TRBJ1-3; D unresolved. CDR3 length: 15 amino acids. Trimming left V 3 bases short and J 4 bases short, with 13 bases between. Germline V gives CDR1 SGHTA, CDR2 FQGTGA. CDR3 DNA sequence: TGTGCCAGCAGCTTCCAGGTATTGATGGGAAACACCATATATTTT. This codes for CASSFQVLMGNTIYF.

The chain combines TRBV7-6 with TRBJ2-1; D may be TRBD1 (5 bases). V gave up 2 bases and J gave up 8 bases, with 13 bases separating them. Germline CDR1 and CDR2: SGHVS and FNYEAQ. The length of the CDR3 is 14 residues. The CDR3 region has the DNA TGTGCCAGCAGCTTACCCAGTAGCAGGGATGAGCAGTTCTTC. Its protein product is CASSLPSSRDEQFF.

The DNA for the CDR3 is TGTGCCAGCTCACCGAGGCGACAAGAGACCCAGTACTTC. Its protein is CASSPRRQETQYF. The chain uses TRBV18 and TRBJ2-5; D gene ambiguous. Per germline, CDR1 KGHSH and CDR2 LQKENI. Trimming left V 3 bases short and J 2 bases short, with 7 bases between. CDR3 length: 13 residues.

This clone was observed a few times. The V and J genes are TRBV3-1 (or the pseudogene TRBV3-2) and TRBJ2-1; 11 nucleotides agree with TRBD2. From germline, CDR1 is LGHDT and CDR2 YNNKEL (reference sequence). The CDR3 is 16 amino acids. Losses at the gene ends were 6 bases for V and 7 bases for J; bases not matched to a gene: 11. DNA of the CDR3: TGTGCCAGCAGTCGGTCTCTAGCGGGGGGCACTAATGAGCAGTTCTTC. Amino acids: CASSRSLAGGTNEQFF.

CDR3 loop: CASSAYPAGSWSNQPQHF. In DNA form, the CDR3 reads TGTGCCAGCAGTGCCTACCCCGCGGGGAGCTGGAGCAATCAGCCCCAGCATTTT. The V call is TRBV2, the J call TRBJ1-5; no definite D call. V lost 4 bases and J lost 1, with 20 bases in between. Per germline, CDR1 SNHLY and CDR2 FYNNEI. The CDR3 length is 18 residues.

V usage is TRBV9 and J usage is TRBJ1-2, with 9 nucleotides matching TRBD1. The CDR3 length is 13 residues. The germline V gene has CDR1 SGDLS and CDR2 YYNGEE. V trimming: 2 bases; J trimming: 9 bases; junction bases outside the gene matches: 5. The CDR3, as DNA: TGTGCCAGCAGCGTTGGGGGACAGGGCAGCTACACCTTC. Its translation: CASSVGGQGSYTF.

The chain recombines TRBV30 with TRBJ1-1; TRBD1 agrees at 7 bases. Unmatched junction bases numbered 8, after V lost 5 bases and J lost 11 bases. CDR1 is GTSNPN, CDR2 SVGIG, per germline (reference sequence). This CDR3 comprises 11 residues. The CDR3, as DNA: TGTGCCTGGGGGGCCGGGACAGCGGCTTTCTTT. It translates to CAWGAGTAAFF. The variable domain in full, with the rest retrieved from reference TRBV30 and TRBJ1-1, is SQTIHQWPATLVQPVGSPLSLECTVEGTSNPNLYWYRQAAGRGLQLLFYSVGIGQISSEVPQNLSASRPQDRQFILSSKKLLLSDSGFYLCAWGAGTAAFFGQGTRLTVV.

The chain links TRBV10-3 to TRBJ2-3; 12 bases line up with TRBD2. This CDR3 is 15 amino acids long. The germline V gene encodes CDR1 ENHRY and CDR2 SYGVKD. V lost 6 bases and J lost 1; bases outside the gene matches: 2. In DNA, the CDR3 is TGTGCCATCAGAAGGACTAGCGGGGGCACAGATACGCAGTATTTT. Encoded protein: CAIRRTSGGTDTQYF.

The J gene is TRBJ1-1, the V gene TRBV29-1; D call uncertain. This CDR3 comprises 16 residues. The V and J ends lost 2 bases and 5 bases respectively, with 21 bases between them. The germline gives CDR1 SQVTM, CDR2 ANQGSEA. CDR3 sequence reads: CSVEWGGEGVGTEAFF. CDR3 in DNA: TGCAGCGTTGAATGGGGAGGTGAGGGTGTGGGGACTGAAGCTTTCTTT.

The chain couples TRBV18 to TRBJ1-4; D gene ambiguous. CDR1 is KGHSH and CDR2 is LQKENI in the germline V gene. V was pared by 5 bases and J by 8 bases, with 9 bases between. The CDR3 has 12 amino acids. CDR3 region: CASSSRREKLFF. The CDR3 DNA reads TGTGCCAGCTCATCACGGAGGGAAAAACTGTTTTTT. The whole variable domain, remainder taken from reference TRBV18 and TRBJ1-4, is NAGVMQNPRHLVRRRGQEARLRCSPMKGHSHVYWYRQLPEEGLKFMVYLQKENIIDESGMPKERFSAEFPKEGPSILRIQQVVRGDSAAYFCASSSRREKLFFGSGTQLSVL.

The chain has TRBV5-4 and TRBJ2-5, with D possibly TRBD2 on 6 matching bases. V was trimmed by 4 bases and J by 0 bases, leaving 10 bases between them. CDR3 length: 14 amino acids. Germline loops: CDR1 SGHNT, CDR2 YYREEE (reference sequence). The CDR3 sequence: CASSLRRDQETQYF. The CDR3 DNA is TGTGCCAGCAGCCTCCGGAGGGACCAAGAGACCCAGTACTTC. Full variable domain (outside the CDR3, taken from reference TRBV5-4 and TRBJ2-5): ETGVTQSPTHLIKTRGQQVTLRCSSQSGHNTVSWYQQALGQGPQFIFQYYREEENGRGNFPPRFSGLQFPNYSSELNVNALELDDSALYLCASSLRRDQETQYFGPGTRLLVL.

The V and J genes are TRBV7-9 and TRBJ1-4, with TRBD1 matching 10 bases. V lost 5 bases and J lost 8; bases outside the gene matches: 5. Germline lookup yields CDR1 SEHNR and CDR2 FQNEAQ (reference sequence). The CDR3 sequence is 14 residues long. CDR3 DNA: TGTGCCAGCAGCAGGGACAGGGGCGACGAAAAACTGTTTTTT. It encodes CASSRDRGDEKLFF.

The J gene is TRBJ1-6, the V gene TRBV5-1; TRBD1 agrees at 8 bases. Germline loops: CDR1 SGHRS, CDR2 YFSETQ. The length of the CDR3 is 14 residues. The ends lost 0 bases at V and 7 bases at J; junction bases unmatched: 0. The CDR3 nucleotides read TGCGCCAGCAGCTTGGACAGGGGGAATTCACCCCTCCACTTT. Encoded protein: CASSLDRGNSPLHF.

This chain links TRBV6-5 with TRBJ1-6; tentative D call: TRBD1 (5 bases). V lost 2 bases and J lost 6, with 14 bases in between. The CDR3 loop spans 16 amino acids. Per the germline V gene, CDR1 is MNHEY and CDR2 is SVGAGI. Written as DNA, the CDR3 is TGTGCCAGCAGTTACGCGTCCCCGGGACTTAATTCACCCCTCCACTTT. Translating gives CASSYASPGLNSPLHF.

The rearrangement joins TRBV5-5 to TRBJ2-5; 8 bases are a match to TRBD2. Germline V gives CDR1 SGHKS, CDR2 YYEKEE (reference sequence). The CDR3 contains 18 residues. J lost 3 bases, V lost 0 bases, and 13 bases had no gene match. The CDR3 spells CASSLEGMYSGGKETQYF. CDR3 DNA: TGTGCCAGCAGCTTGGAGGGGATGTACAGCGGGGGAAAAGAGACCCAGTACTTC.

The CDR3, as DNA: TGTGCCAGCAGTGAAATCGGTATTGGAAACACCATATATTTT. Residues: CASSEIGIGNTIYF. The genes are TRBV6-1 and TRBJ1-3, with no clear D. The CDR3 is made up of 14 amino acids. V was pared by 2 bases and J by 3 bases, with 8 bases between. Per the germline V gene, CDR1 is MNHNS and CDR2 is SASEGT.

The rearrangement links TRBV6-5 to TRBJ2-1; 7 bases fit TRBD2. V trimming: 6 bases; J trimming: 0 bases; junction bases outside the gene matches: 5. Looked up from germline, CDR1 is MNHEY and CDR2 is SVGAGI. The CDR3 contains 15 residues. CDR3 in amino acids: CASSYSGASYNEQFF. CDR3 coding DNA: TGTGCCAGCAGCTACAGCGGGGCCTCCTACAATGAGCAGTTCTTC.